This T cell receptor (beta chain) was captured in a study of blood T cell repertoires in COVID-19. As for the study in general: Samples of COVID-19 (acute and convalescent) were obtained from the United States, Italy and Spain.

The table lists this clone with a few counts. Under the authors' procedure: Scientists estimated how many nucleated cells there were by amplifying reference gene primers. Only in-frame clones appear in the TCRdb table, and some are missing; sequencing was by immunoSEQ multiplex PCR. The DNA gave D and trimming, while V, J and clone size come from that table. The sample has some 42,000 clones, roughly 84% seen once. This CDR3 contains 14 residues. Germline V gene data show CDR1 as SNHLY and CDR2 as FYNNEI. Trimming removed 8 bases from V and 0 bases from J; junction bases left unmatched: 4. The chain links TRBV2 to TRBJ1-5, with 7 bases matching TRBD1. Input material: peripheral blood. This clonotype was sampled from a human donor in a cohort sampled during active COVID-19. The CDR3 DNA reads TGTGCCAGCGCGACAGGGTATAGCAATCAGCCCCAGCATTTT. Encoded protein: CASATGYSNQPQHF. The complete variable domain, with remaining parts taken from reference TRBV2 and TRBJ1-5, reads EPEVTQTPSHQVTQMGQEVILRCVPISNHLYFYWYRQILGQKVEFLVSFYNNEISEKSEIFDDQFSVERPDGSNFTLKIRSTKLEDSAMYFCASATGYSNQPQHFGDGTRLSIL.